This T cell receptor beta chain was found in a study of T-cell memory formation after mild COVID-19. TCRdb ran MiXCR on the 5' RACE reads and lists one entry per CDR3 protein. The sample has 350,000 to 400,000 distinct CDR3 sequences; roughly an eighth are singletons. This clonotype was obtained from a man between 18 and 29 years old who had mild COVID-19 (a few samples of this study predate the infection). Cell type and time point are not known. The sample taken for sequencing was PBMCs or a T cell subset sorted from them (not recorded which).

The CDR3 loop is CASRRTSGGIEETQYF. CDR3 bases: TGTGCCAGCAGAAGGACTAGCGGGGGGATCGAAGAGACCCAGTACTTC. The V and J genes are TRBV6-1 and TRBJ2-5; 14 bases fit TRBD2. J lost 3 bases, V lost 6 bases, and 6 bases had no gene match. Germline assignment: CDR1 MNHNS and CDR2 SASEGT. The CDR3 is made up of 16 amino acids.